The T cell receptor beta chain under discussion was sequenced for a study of beta chain features in type 1 diabetes. Expressed TCRB transcripts were sequenced, since all the RNA that had been isolated was reverse transcribed. Clones were read by immunoSEQ multiplex PCR, and TCRdb kept only the in-frame ones, dropping some. Of about 280,000 clones in the sample, 15% were seen once. Points from the study as a whole: Type 1 diabetes patients had TCRB CDR3s that were shorter (moderately but significantly so) in all four CD4+ subsets. Diminished insertions and augmented deletions at VDJ junctions characterized type 1 diabetes patients.

As for this clone: Its specificity is unknown.

This CDR3 spans 16 amino acids. Germline lookup yields CDR1 SGHTA and CDR2 FQGNSA. Trimming removed 2 bases from V and 7 bases from J; junction bases left unmatched: 7. The gene calls are TRBV7-2 and TRBJ2-2; 10 bases line up with TRBD2. The sequence was collected from a man aged 18-30 years with type 1 diabetes. Source material: naive CD4+ T cells from blood. The CDR3 spells CASSLMVAGGGGELFF. The CDR3 DNA reads as TGTGCCAGCAGCTTAATGGTAGCGGGAGGTGGCGGGGAGCTGTTTTTT.